Here is one TCR beta chain with its context. Its antigen is not known. J was trimmed by 4 bases and V by 6 bases; bases with no gene match: 10. The length of the CDR3 is 16 residues. Germline CDR1 and CDR2: KGHSH and LQKENI. This specimen comes from a study of vaccination effects on CD4 cells after COVID-19. Study-level background: Convalescent patients, a few in all, were sampled both early and late after vaccination.

Using viral peptide pools, the ViraFEST assay grew out antigen-specific CD4+ T cells prior to sequencing. Once cultured for nine to ten days, the cells underwent separation to obtain CD4+ T cells. The person had a PCR-confirmed SARS-CoV-2 infection during March to December 2020. It was two doses of either the BNT162b2 or mRNA-1273 vaccine that participants received. Clones were read by immunoSEQ multiplex PCR, and TCRdb kept only the in-frame ones, dropping some. The data show about 14,000 clones, roughly 80% seen once. This receptor was identified in a human donor who had a prior SARS-CoV-2 infection. The rearrangement joins TRBV18 to TRBJ1-3, with TRBD1 matching over 9 bases. The sample here was CD4+ T cells from PBMCs cultured with HCoV-NL63 spike peptides, taken after COVID-19 vaccination. Written as DNA, the CDR3 is TGTGCCAGCTCCCCCACCGGGACAGGGACCGGAAACACCATATATTTT. Protein sequence: CASSPTGTGTGNTIYF.